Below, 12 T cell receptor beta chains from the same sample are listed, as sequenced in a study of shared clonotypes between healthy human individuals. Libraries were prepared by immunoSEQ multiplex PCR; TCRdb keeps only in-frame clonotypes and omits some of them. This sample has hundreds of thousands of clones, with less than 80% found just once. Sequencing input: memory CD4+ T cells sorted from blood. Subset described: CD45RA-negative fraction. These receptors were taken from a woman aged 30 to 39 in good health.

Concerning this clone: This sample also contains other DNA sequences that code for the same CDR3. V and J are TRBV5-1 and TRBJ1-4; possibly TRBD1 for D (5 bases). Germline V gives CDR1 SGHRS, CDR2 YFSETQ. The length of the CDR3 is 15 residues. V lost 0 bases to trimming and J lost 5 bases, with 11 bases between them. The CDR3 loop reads CASSLGAGLNEKLFF. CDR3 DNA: TGCGCCAGCAGCTTGGGGGCAGGGCTGAATGAAAAACTGTTTTTT.

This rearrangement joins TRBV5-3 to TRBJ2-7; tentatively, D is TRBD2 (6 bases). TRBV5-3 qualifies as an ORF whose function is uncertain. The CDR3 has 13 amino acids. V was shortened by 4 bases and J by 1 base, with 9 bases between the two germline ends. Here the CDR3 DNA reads TGTGCCAGAAGCGGGGGGAGGTCCTACGAGCAGTACTTC. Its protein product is CARSGGRSYEQYF.

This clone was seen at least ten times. The CDR3, as DNA: TGTGCCAGCAGCTGGCGGGCAGGGTTGGGCACCGGGGAGCTGTTTTTT. Residues: CASSWRAGLGTGELFF. This chain links TRBV11-2 with TRBJ2-2, with D perhaps given as TRBD1 or TRBD2 (5 bases each). This CDR3 comprises 16 residues. Germline V gene sequence: CDR1 SGHAT, CDR2 FQNNGV. V was shortened by 4 bases and J by 4 bases, with 16 bases between the two germline ends.

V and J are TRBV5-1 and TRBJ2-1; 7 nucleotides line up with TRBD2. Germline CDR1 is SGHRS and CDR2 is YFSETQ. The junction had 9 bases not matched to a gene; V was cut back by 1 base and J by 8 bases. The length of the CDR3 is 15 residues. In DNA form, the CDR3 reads TGCGCCAGCAGCTTGAGCGCGGGAGCTTTGGATGAGCAGTTCTTC. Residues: CASSLSAGALDEQFF.

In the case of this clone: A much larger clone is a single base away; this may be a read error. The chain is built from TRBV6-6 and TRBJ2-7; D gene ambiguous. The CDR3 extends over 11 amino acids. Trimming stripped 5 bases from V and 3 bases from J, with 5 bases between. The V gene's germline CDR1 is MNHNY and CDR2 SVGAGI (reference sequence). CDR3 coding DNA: TGTGCCAGCAGTAACCTCTACGAGCAGTACTTC. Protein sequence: CASSNLYEQYF.

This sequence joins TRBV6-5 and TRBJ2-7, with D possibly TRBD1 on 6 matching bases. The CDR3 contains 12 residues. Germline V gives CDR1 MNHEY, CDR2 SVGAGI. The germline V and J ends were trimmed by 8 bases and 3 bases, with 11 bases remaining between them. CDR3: CASRDNLYEQYF. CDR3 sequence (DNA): TGTGCCAGCCGGGACAATCTCTACGAGCAGTACTTC.

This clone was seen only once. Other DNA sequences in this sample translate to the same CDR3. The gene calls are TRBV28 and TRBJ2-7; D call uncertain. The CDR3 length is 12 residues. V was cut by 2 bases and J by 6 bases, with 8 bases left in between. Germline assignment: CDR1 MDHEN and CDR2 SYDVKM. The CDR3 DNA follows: TGTGCCAGCAGTTTACCCGGGTTCGAGCAGTACTTC. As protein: CASSLPGFEQYF.

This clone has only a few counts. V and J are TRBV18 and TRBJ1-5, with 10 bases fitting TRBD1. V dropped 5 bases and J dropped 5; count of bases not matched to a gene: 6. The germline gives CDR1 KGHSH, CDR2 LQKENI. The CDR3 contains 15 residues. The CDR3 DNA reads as TGTGCCAGCTCATCCGGGACAGGGGCACATCAGCCCCAGCATTTT. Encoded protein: CASSSGTGAHQPQHF.

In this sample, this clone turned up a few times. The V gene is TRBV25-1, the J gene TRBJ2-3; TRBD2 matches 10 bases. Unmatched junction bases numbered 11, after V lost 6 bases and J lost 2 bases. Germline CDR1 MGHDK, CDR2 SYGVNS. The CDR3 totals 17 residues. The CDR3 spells CASRAWGAGGITDTQYF. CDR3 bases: TGTGCCAGCAGAGCATGGGGAGCGGGAGGGATCACAGATACGCAGTATTTT.

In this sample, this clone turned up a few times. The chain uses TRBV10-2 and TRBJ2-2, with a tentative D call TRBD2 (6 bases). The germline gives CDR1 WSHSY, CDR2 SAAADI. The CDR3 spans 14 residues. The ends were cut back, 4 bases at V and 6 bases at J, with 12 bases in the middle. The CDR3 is CASSGGLASGELFF. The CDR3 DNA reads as TGCGCCAGCAGTGGAGGTCTAGCGTCCGGGGAGCTGTTTTTT.

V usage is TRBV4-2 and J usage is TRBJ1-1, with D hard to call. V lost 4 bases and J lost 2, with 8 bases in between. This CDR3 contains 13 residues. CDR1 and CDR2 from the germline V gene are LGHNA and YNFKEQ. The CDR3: CASSPKGNTEAFF. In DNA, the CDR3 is TGTGCCAGCAGCCCCAAAGGAAACACTGAAGCTTTCTTT.

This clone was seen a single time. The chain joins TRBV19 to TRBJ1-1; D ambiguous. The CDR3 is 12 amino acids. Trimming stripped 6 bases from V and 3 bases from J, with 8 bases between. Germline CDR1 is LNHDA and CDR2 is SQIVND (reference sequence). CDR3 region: CASRNPDTEAFF. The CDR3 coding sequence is TGTGCCAGTAGAAATCCGGACACTGAAGCTTTCTTT. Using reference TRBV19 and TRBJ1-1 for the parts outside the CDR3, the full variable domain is DGGITQSPKYLFRKEGQNVTLSCEQNLNHDAMYWYRQDPGQGLRLIYYSQIVNDFQKGDIAEGYSVSREKKESFPLTVTSAQKNPTAFYLCASRNPDTEAFFGQGTRLTVV.